A selection of T cell receptor beta chains follows, all from one sample in a study of blood T cell repertoires in COVID-19. Profiling relied on immunoSEQ multiplex PCR, and the TCRdb table lists in-frame clones only, not all of them. The sample lists about 230,000 clones; about 86% were seen once. What was sequenced was peripheral blood. The receptors were sampled from a man aged 35 to 55 with active or convalescent COVID-19. The CDR3 runs from the conserved cysteine through the conserved F or W. D genes are given only for firm matches. Expanded clones get a size class; other rows say once, few or many, or leave the size out.

CDR3 DNA: TGTGCCACCAGTGACCCGGACACTGAAGCTTTCTTT; CDR3 protein: CATSDPDTEAFF; clone size: NA; V gene: TRBV24-1; D gene: NA; J gene: TRBJ1-1
CDR3 DNA: TGTGCCAGCAGTCATACTAGCGACCAAGAGACCCAGTACTTC; CDR3 protein: CASSHTSDQETQYF; clone size: NA; V gene: TRBV6-2/TRBV6-3; D gene: TRBD2; J gene: TRBJ2-5
CDR3 DNA: TGTGCCAGCAGCTTAACGGGAGATACTGAAGCTTTCTTT; CDR3 protein: CASSLTGDTEAFF; clone size: NA; V gene: TRBV3-1/TRBV3-2; D gene: NA; J gene: TRBJ1-1
CDR3 DNA: TGTGCCAGCAGCGTCGGACAGGGGGCCTACGAGCAGTACTTC; CDR3 protein: CASSVGQGAYEQYF; clone size: NA; V gene: TRBV9; D gene: TRBD1; J gene: TRBJ2-7
CDR3 DNA: TGTGCCAGCAGTGTGCCCCTAGCGGGGGGAGAGACCCAGTACTTC; CDR3 protein: CASSVPLAGGETQYF; clone size: NA; V gene: TRBV5-4; D gene: TRBD2; J gene: TRBJ2-5
CDR3 DNA: TGTGCCAGCAGACGGACAGGGGGTTCGGTGAACACTGAAGCTTTCTTT; CDR3 protein: CASRRTGGSVNTEAFF; clone size: NA; V gene: TRBV27; D gene: TRBD1; J gene: TRBJ1-1
CDR3 DNA: TGTGCCAGCAGAGGAGCCGCCACTAATGAAAAACTGTTTTTT; CDR3 protein: CASRGAATNEKLFF; clone size: once; V gene: TRBV6-5; D gene: NA; J gene: TRBJ1-4
CDR3 DNA: TGCGCCAGCACCTCAGGGTATACTGAAGCTTTCTTT; CDR3 protein: CASTSGYTEAFF; clone size: NA; V gene: TRBV5-1; D gene: NA; J gene: TRBJ1-1
CDR3 DNA: TGTGCCAGTACCATAAGGGGGAACTATGGCTACACCTTC; CDR3 protein: CASTIRGNYGYTF; clone size: NA; V gene: TRBV19; D gene: NA; J gene: TRBJ1-2
CDR3 DNA: TGTGCCAGCAGCTTAGGGGGACTAGCGGGAGGTATCCGGGAGCTGTTTTTT; CDR3 protein: CASSLGGLAGGIRELFF; clone size: NA; V gene: TRBV7-2; D gene: TRBD2; J gene: TRBJ2-2
CDR3 DNA: TGTGCCAGTAGTATAATCGGGACAGGGCTCTACGAGCAGTACTTC; CDR3 protein: CASSIIGTGLYEQYF; clone size: NA; V gene: TRBV19; D gene: TRBD1; J gene: TRBJ2-7
CDR3 DNA: TGTGCCATCAGTGTAGGGGGGAGGGACACTGAAGCTTTCTTT; CDR3 protein: CAISVGGRDTEAFF; clone size: few; V gene: TRBV10-3; D gene: NA; J gene: TRBJ1-1
CDR3 DNA: TGTGCCAGCAACAGGGAAGGGGGTCCGAACACTGAAGCTTTCTTT; CDR3 protein: CASNREGGPNTEAFF; clone size: NA; V gene: TRBV9; D gene: NA; J gene: TRBJ1-1
CDR3 DNA: TGTGCCTGGGATTTTTCGACCGGGACAGGGGATCAGCCCCAGCATTTT; CDR3 protein: CAWDFSTGTGDQPQHF; clone size: once; V gene: TRBV30; D gene: TRBD1; J gene: TRBJ1-5
CDR3 DNA: TGTGCCACCAGCAGGGAAGACAGGACAAATCAGCCCCAGCATTTT; CDR3 protein: CATSREDRTNQPQHF; clone size: NA; V gene: TRBV15; D gene: NA; J gene: TRBJ1-5
CDR3 DNA: TGTGCCAGCAGCTGGACTTCAACTAATGAAAAACTGTTTTTT; CDR3 protein: CASSWTSTNEKLFF; clone size: NA; V gene: TRBV7-8; D gene: NA; J gene: TRBJ1-4
CDR3 DNA: TGTGCCATCAGTGAGTCCGGCGGCCGAGGGAGGGAGTACTTC; CDR3 protein: CAISESGGRGREYF; clone size: NA; V gene: TRBV10-3; D gene: TRBD2; J gene: TRBJ2-7
CDR3 DNA: TGTGCCAGCAGCTTAGCCGGGGAGGGAGAGACCCAGTACTTC; CDR3 protein: CASSLAGEGETQYF; clone size: NA; V gene: TRBV7-3; D gene: TRBD2; J gene: TRBJ2-5
CDR3 DNA: TGTGCCAGCGGGAGGTTTGGAAGTTCCTACGAGCAGTACTTC; CDR3 protein: CASGRFGSSYEQYF; clone size: NA; V gene: TRBV6-5; D gene: NA; J gene: TRBJ2-7
CDR3 DNA: TGTGCCAGCAGCTTAGGGACAGGGGCCAATGAAAAACTGTTTTTT; CDR3 protein: CASSLGTGANEKLFF; clone size: NA; V gene: TRBV7-9; D gene: TRBD1; J gene: TRBJ1-4
CDR3 DNA: TGCGCCAGCAGCCAAGGCCTTCAGGGGGCAGGGGAAAAACTGTTTTTT; CDR3 protein: CASSQGLQGAGEKLFF; clone size: NA; V gene: TRBV4-3; D gene: TRBD1; J gene: TRBJ1-4
CDR3 DNA: TGTGCCAGCAGCCCGACAGGGGATAGCAATCAGCCCCAGCATTTT; CDR3 protein: CASSPTGDSNQPQHF; clone size: NA; V gene: TRBV7-9; D gene: TRBD1; J gene: TRBJ1-5